This T cell receptor (beta chain) was profiled in a study of blood T cell repertoires in COVID-19. In the study overall: Acute and convalescent COVID-19 specimens originated in the United States, Italy and Spain.

Sequencing was performed with immunoSEQ multiplex PCR; in TCRdb, only in-frame clones are kept and a portion is missing. The sample carries roughly 180,000 clones, roughly 84% recorded once. V lost 7 bases and J lost 5; bases outside the gene matches: 5. Per the germline V gene, CDR1 is SGHAT and CDR2 is FQNNGV. The CDR3 runs 14 residues. The receptor was isolated from a woman of 80 years or more with active or convalescent COVID-19. The genes are TRBV11-2 and TRBJ2-5, with 12 bases lining up with TRBD2. The sample comprised peripheral blood. The CDR3 reads CASTRGLAGETQYF. The CDR3 nucleotides are TGTGCCAGCACCCGAGGACTAGCGGGGGAGACCCAGTACTTC.